This T cell receptor beta chain was found in a study of shared clonotypes between healthy human individuals. Study-wide points: Memory subsets had estimated richness that was generally smaller than that of naive subsets.

TCRdb keeps only in-frame clones here, not all; method: immunoSEQ multiplex PCR. Among approximately 720,000 clones listed, 60% to 80% were seen once. V shed 4 bases and J 1 base; nucleotides not matched to a gene: 5. The CDR3 is made up of 15 amino acids. Germline V gene data show CDR1 as SGHRS and CDR2 as YFSETQ. Comment on this clone: Antigen specificity is unknown.

The chain uses TRBV5-1 and TRBJ2-1, with 7 bases matching TRBD1. Source material: memory CD4+ T cells sorted from blood. As to subset: CD45RA-negative fraction. This clonotype was sampled from a woman in her 30s in good health. This CDR3 is CASSASTGSYNEQFF. In DNA form, the CDR3 reads TGCGCCAGCAGCGCCTCGACAGGGTCCTACAATGAGCAGTTCTTC.